The 27 T cell receptor beta chains below come from one sample, sequenced in a study of T-cell reconstitution after alpha-beta-depleted transplantation in children. Preparation of the TCRbeta library involved a method that used unique molecular identifiers. MiXCR, run by TCRdb on the PCR reads, gives a single entry per CDR3 protein. Found here are fewer than 750,000 distinct CDR3 sequences, under 30% of them singletons; the top ten hold around an eighth. This specimen was PBMCs, mostly from graft donor cells, taken 360 days after TCRalphabeta/CD19-depleted stem cell transplant. The receptors here all came from a boy under two years old who had a stem cell transplant for acute myeloid leukemia, so the T cells may come from the graft donor.

The chain employs TRBV20-1 and TRBJ2-5, with 8 positions matching TRBD1. V gave up 6 bases and J gave up 7 bases; unmatched junction bases: 4. The CDR3 totals 11 residues. Germline loops: CDR1 DFQATT, CDR2 SNEGSKA (reference sequence). CDR3 DNA: TGCAGTGCAACAGGGGGAGTGACCCAGTACTTC. Its protein product is CSATGGVTQYF.

This clonotype was picked up many times. The chain recombines TRBV12-3 or TRBV12-4 with TRBJ2-1, with D tentatively TRBD2 (6 bases). The length of the CDR3 is 13 residues. Trimming cost V 6 bases and J 4 bases, with 10 bases left between them. CDR3: CASSGGEYNEQFF. The DNA for the CDR3 is TGTGCCAGCAGCGGCGGGGAGTACAATGAGCAGTTCTTC.

The chain recombines TRBV9 with TRBJ2-1, with D possibly TRBD1 on 8 matching bases. Trimming stripped 9 bases from V and 7 bases from J, with 23 bases between. Germline V gene lookup returns CDR1 SGDLS and CDR2 YYNGEE. CDR3 length: 15 residues. In nucleotides, the CDR3 is TGTGCCACCCAGCCACAGGGGGGGGGTACGAATGAGCAGTTCTTC. Amino acid sequence: CATQPQGGGTNEQFF.

This clonotype occurred a few times. The chain employs TRBV20-1 and TRBJ1-5, with a weak D call TRBD1 (6 bases). V lost 5 bases and J 3 bases, leaving 17 bases between the germline ends. Germline-derived CDR1 and CDR2 are DFQATT and SNEGSKA (reference sequence). This CDR3 comprises 15 residues. The CDR3 bases are TGCAGTGCTTCCCCGGAAACAGGGTACAATCAGCCCCAGCATTTT. Protein: CSASPETGYNQPQHF.

In this sample, this clonotype turned up many times. The J gene is TRBJ1-1, the V gene TRBV4-3; TRBD1 matches 9 bases. J was trimmed by 2 bases and V by 2 bases; bases with no gene match: 6. The CDR3 consists of 16 residues. The germline V gene encodes CDR1 LGHNA and CDR2 YSLEER. CDR3 DNA sequence: TGCGCCAGCAGCCAAAATAAGGGACAGGGTAACACTGAAGCTTTCTTT. Translation gives CASSQNKGQGNTEAFF.

A few counts support this clonotype. The chain links TRBV12-3 or TRBV12-4 to TRBJ2-3, with D tentatively TRBD2 (6 bases). The germline V and J ends were trimmed by 1 base and 5 bases, with 7 bases remaining between them. The CDR3 loop spans 13 amino acids. The CDR3 protein is CASSLGREDTQYF. The CDR3 nucleotides are TGTGCCAGCAGTTTAGGGAGGGAAGATACGCAGTATTTT.

V usage is TRBV15 and J usage is TRBJ1-1; 7 nucleotides agree with TRBD1. The CDR3 covers 16 residues. Trimming took 0 bases from V and 1 from J; bases not matched to a gene: 5. Germline V gives CDR1 LNHNV, CDR2 YYDKDF (reference sequence). DNA of the CDR3: TGTGCCACCAGCAGAGATAGGGCAGGGGGGAACACTGAAGCTTTCTTT. Its protein is CATSRDRAGGNTEAFF. The full variable domain, rest sourced from reference TRBV15 and TRBJ1-1, is DAMVIQNPRYQVTQFGKPVTLSCSQTLNHNVMYWYQQKSSQAPKLLFHYYDKDFNNEADTPDNFQSRRPNTSFCFLDIRSPGLGDTAMYLCATSRDRAGGNTEAFFGQGTRLTVV.

The gene calls are TRBV24-1 and TRBJ2-1; TRBD2 aligns across 9 bases. Germline V CDR1 and CDR2: KGHDR, SFDVKD. V lost 0 bases to trimming and J lost 8 bases; unmatched junction nucleotides: 7. The CDR3 has 16 residues. The CDR3 loop reads CATSDLGRGGIDEQFF. In nucleotides, the CDR3 is TGTGCCACCAGTGATTTGGGGCGGGGGGGCATTGATGAGCAGTTCTTC.

The V and J genes are TRBV5-4 and TRBJ2-3, with TRBD2 matching 12 bases. Germline CDR1 SGHNT, CDR2 YYREEE (reference sequence). There are 16 residues in the CDR3. Trimming cost V 3 bases and J 4 bases; bases outside gene matches: 6. In DNA, the CDR3 is TGTGCCAGCAGCTCAGGACTAGCGGGGCGGTCAGATACGCAGTATTTT. Its protein is CASSSGLAGRSDTQYF.

This clonotype appeared many times. V gene TRBV5-1 combines with J gene TRBJ1-2, with D uncertain. The CDR3 spans 14 residues. Per germline, CDR1 SGHRS and CDR2 YFSETQ. With 0 bases removed from V and 5 bases from J, the gap between germline ends came to 11 bases. In DNA, the CDR3 is TGCGCCAGCAGCTTGGAGCGTTCGGGGTATGGCTACACCTTC. Its protein is CASSLERSGYGYTF.

At least ten counts were recorded for this clonotype. The chain combines TRBV2 with TRBJ2-5, with D unclear. The CDR3 has 11 residues. Germline V gene lookup returns CDR1 SNHLY and CDR2 FYNNEI. V was clipped by 4 bases and J by 4 bases, with 4 bases between them. The CDR3 is CASSGLETQYF. CDR3 DNA sequence: TGTGCCAGCAGTGGGCTAGAGACCCAGTACTTC.

The rearrangement uses TRBV29-1 and TRBJ2-3, with D maybe TRBD2 (5 bases). Germline V gene sequence: CDR1 SQVTM, CDR2 ANQGSEA. V was shortened by 1 base and J by 5 bases, with 10 bases between the two germline ends. CDR3 size: 13 residues. The CDR3 region is CSVEGFREDTQYF. The CDR3 bases are TGCAGCGTTGAAGGGTTCCGGGAAGATACGCAGTATTTT.

This clonotype was counted a few times. This rearrangement joins TRBV10-3 to TRBJ1-6, with unresolved D. V lost 0 bases and J 9 bases, leaving 12 bases between the germline ends. The CDR3 runs 15 residues. Germline assignment: CDR1 ENHRY and CDR2 SYGVKD. Here the CDR3 DNA reads TGTGCCATCAGTGAGTCCGGGATCCCATCTTCACCCCTCCACTTT. Amino acids: CAISESGIPSSPLHF.

V is TRBV21-1 and J is TRBJ2-1; the table's TRBD1 call for D was not verified on the DNA. TRBV21-1 is deemed a pseudogene. The CDR3 has 15 amino acids. The CDR3 protein is CASSKRGGAINEQFF. DNA for the CDR3: TGTGCCAGCAGCAAGCGAGGGGGCGCGATAAATGAGCAGTTCTTC.

The gene calls are TRBV6-1 and TRBJ2-5; 9 bases line up with TRBD2. The CDR3 is made up of 16 amino acids. Trimming took 4 bases from V and 0 from J; bases not matched to a gene: 6. CDR1 MNHNS and CDR2 SASEGT come from the germline V gene. The CDR3 sequence is CASSASGGSYQETQYF. The DNA for the CDR3 is TGTGCCAGCAGTGCAAGCGGGGGGTCGTACCAAGAGACCCAGTACTTC.

The chain has TRBV10-3 and TRBJ1-5, with D perhaps TRBD1 (6 bases). From germline, CDR1 is ENHRY and CDR2 SYGVKD. V lost 11 bases, J lost 7 bases, and 15 bases lay in between. The CDR3 extends over 12 amino acids. This CDR3 reads CASRDNGQPQHF. The DNA of the CDR3 is TGTGCCTCCCGGGACAACGGACAGCCCCAGCATTTT.

This rearrangement joins TRBV29-1 to TRBJ1-1, with a possible D match to TRBD1 (6 bases). Trimming took 4 bases from V and 4 from J, leaving 19 bases between them. Germline V gene sequence: CDR1 SQVTM, CDR2 ANQGSEA. This CDR3 region has 15 residues. This chain's CDR3 is CSVGGIDRSGTEAFF. The CDR3 bases are TGCAGCGTTGGGGGAATCGACAGGTCCGGCACTGAAGCTTTCTTT. Together with reference TRBV29-1 and TRBJ1-1, the CDR3 gives the full variable domain: SAVISQKPSRDICQRGTSLTIQCQVDSQVTMMFWYRQQPGQSLTLIATANQGSEATYESGFVIDKFPISRPNLTFSTLTVSNMSPEDSSIYLCSVGGIDRSGTEAFFGQGTRLTVV.

This clonotype occurred a few times. The CDR3 loop reads CASSQDVTTGELFF. The CDR3 nucleotides are TGCGCCAGCAGCCAAGATGTTACGACCGGGGAGCTGTTTTTT. The chain links TRBV4-3 to TRBJ2-2; D is unresolved. The CDR3 has 14 residues. The germline gives CDR1 LGHNA, CDR2 YSLEER. Between the trimmed V and J ends, which lost 0 bases and 5 bases, there was a span of 7 bases.

The sample holds many counts of this clonotype. The chain couples TRBV20-1 to TRBJ2-7; D might be TRBD1 or TRBD2, each matching 5 bases. V gave up 5 bases and J gave up 1 base, with 12 bases separating them. Germline lookup yields CDR1 DFQATT and CDR2 SNEGSKA (reference sequence). The length of the CDR3 is 13 residues. This CDR3 is CSARRDDSYEQYF. In DNA, the CDR3 is TGCAGTGCTCGACGGGACGATTCCTACGAGCAGTACTTC.

At least ten counts were recorded for this clonotype. The rearrangement uses TRBV5-1 and TRBJ2-3, with D unclear. Trimming left V 7 bases short and J 0 bases short, with 18 bases between. CDR1 and CDR2 from the germline V gene are SGHRS and YFSETQ. The CDR3 contains 16 residues. The CDR3 protein is CASRGILGTSTDTQYF. DNA for the CDR3: TGCGCCAGCCGCGGTATATTGGGAACTAGCACAGATACGCAGTATTTT.

There are many counts of this clonotype. J is TRBJ2-1 and V is TRBV29-1; D remains ambiguous. Germline lookup yields CDR1 SQVTM and CDR2 ANQGSEA. The V and J ends lost 6 bases and 3 bases respectively, with 15 bases between them. This CDR3 is 14 amino acids long. The CDR3 reads CSVFRQAGYNEQFF. In DNA, the CDR3 is TGCAGCGTCTTCAGGCAGGCAGGCTACAATGAGCAGTTCTTC.

The rearrangement uses TRBV3-1 and TRBJ2-5; D possibly matches TRBD1 or TRBD2 (5 bases each). Trimming shortened V by 4 bases and J by 7 bases, and 16 bases separated the two germline ends. This CDR3 contains 14 residues. Germline lookup yields CDR1 LGHDT and CDR2 YNNKEL (reference sequence). The CDR3 bases are TGTGCCAGCAGCCTTCGGGGCACCGCGGGGACCCAGTACTTC. Amino acids: CASSLRGTAGTQYF.

This clonotype turned up a few times. The V call is TRBV10-3, the J call TRBJ2-7; 8 bases are a match to TRBD1. The CDR3 is made up of 13 amino acids. The V segment lost 10 bases and the J segment 2 bases; nucleotides outside the gene matches: 7. Looked up from germline, CDR1 is ENHRY and CDR2 is SYGVKD. DNA of the CDR3: TGTGCCACCTCCGGGACAGGTACCTACGAGCAGTACGTC. Its protein is CATSGTGTYEQYV.

The CDR3 is CASPSPTRAIGNEQFF. The CDR3 nucleotides read TGTGCCAGCCCATCCCCGACTCGAGCTATAGGGAATGAGCAGTTCTTC. V usage is TRBV7-9 and J usage is TRBJ2-1; D unresolved. Germline V lookup: CDR1 SEHNR, CDR2 FQNEAQ (reference sequence). Trimming took 8 bases from V and 7 from J, leaving 24 bases between them. The CDR3 runs 16 residues.

This clonotype was seen at least ten times. The chain couples TRBV20-1 to TRBJ2-4; D might be TRBD1 (6 bases). Germline CDR1 is DFQATT and CDR2 is SNEGSKA (reference sequence). The CDR3 contains 16 residues. Trimming pared 6 bases from V and 0 bases from J, leaving 18 bases between. The CDR3 is CSANGQPSLAKNIQYF. The CDR3 DNA reads as TGCAGTGCGAATGGACAGCCGTCCTTAGCCAAAAACATTCAGTACTTC.

The V and J genes are TRBV15 and TRBJ2-3; 7 nucleotides match TRBD1. The junction had 12 bases not matched to a gene; V was cut back by 0 bases and J by 6 bases. The germline gives CDR1 LNHNV, CDR2 YYDKDF (reference sequence). The CDR3 length is 17 residues. The CDR3 sequence: CATSRDLNGRGFDTQYF. CDR3 nucleotides: TGTGCCACCAGCAGAGATCTCAATGGCAGGGGGTTTGATACGCAGTATTTT.

This clonotype has ten or more counts. The gene calls are TRBV5-5 and TRBJ2-3; 9 positions match TRBD2. CDR3 length equals 15 residues. The germline V gene has CDR1 SGHKS and CDR2 YYEKEE (reference sequence). V dropped 4 bases and J dropped 5; count of bases not matched to a gene: 8. CDR3 region: CASSRPSGGKDTQYF. DNA for the CDR3: TGTGCCAGCAGCCGTCCGAGCGGGGGGAAAGATACGCAGTATTTT.